One T cell receptor beta chain is described in this entry. It has no known antigen specificity. One base away there is no much larger clone; base qualities are not given. The CDR3 covers 14 residues, taking in both the cysteine and the phenylalanine. Left in the record is the CDR3 DNA by itself, 42 bases read in frame from the first base. Clipping removes 5 bases from V and 2 bases from J, with 6 as the unmatched junction base count. CDR1 and CDR2 are drawn from the germline V gene: SQVTM, ANQGSEA. The sample comes from a study of cytomegalovirus exposure and HLA in healthy donors (dated by TCRdb to about 2017). Concerning the study at large: A later analysis indicated that the 130 or so validation repertoires were generated on the platform also employed for the approximately 690 repertoires of the first cohort. In addition to the first cohort of around 670 subjects, a separate validation cohort of around 110 different subjects was used. The study combined high-throughput TCR immunosequencing, statistical association of individual TCRs with disease status, and machine learning to predict cytomegalovirus infection status. The study aimed to test whether signatures of past pathogen exposure could be identified by cataloging public T cell receptors. The paper as a whole reports these results and caveats: Most TCR sequences were seen in very few donors, while some public TCRs were found in many individuals. The classifier was reported to diagnose cytomegalovirus status with high specificity and sensitivity in both the original cohort and the validation cohort. The study gave a list of about 150 TCR beta chains associated with cytomegalovirus. In vitro tests confirmed that three of the cytomegalovirus-associated TCR beta chains recognize cytomegalovirus antigens. In a later analysis, TCRs clustered in the first cohort were found to also tend to co-occur in the 110 or so validation repertoires, with about 94% of cluster scores above 0. A later analysis lacked HLA typing for the validation cohort, so it scored co-occurrence in that cohort across all 110 or so repertoires. It was suggested by the authors that the approach could potentially be generalized to other disease states and immunological phenotypes.

Donors formed part of the validation cohort, which comprised 120 subjects and was distinct from the first cohort of several hundred subjects. The library was made by the immunoSEQ multiplex PCR assay. Per the source publication's procedure: A statistical classification framework was developed to diagnose cytomegalovirus status using the catalog of TCR beta chain sequences. TCRdb took over this immuneACCESS table, retaining in-frame rearrangements with V and J assigned. Such tables are incomplete; in checked studies, under half of the missing clones stem from an unresolved V gene, and the remainder is unexplained. The V and J calls and the clone size are those of that table, but D and trimming were determined from the DNA. The sample table holds roughly 56,000 clones, of which roughly 94% were seen once. The top ten clones comprise 2% to 2.5% of the sample.

This clonotype originated in a man younger than 35 in good health and CMV-seronegative. In this chain, TRBV29-1 is recombined with TRBJ2-7, with 10 middle bases fitting TRBD1. The sample taken for sequencing was PBMCs. The base sequence is TGCAGCGTTTCCGGGACAGGGGACCCCTACGAGCAGTACTTC. It codes for CSVSGTGDPYEQYF.